Detailed here is one T cell receptor (beta chain). The data were taken from a study of blood T cell repertoires in COVID-19. Study details: There were acute and convalescent COVID-19 samples, and they came from the United States, Italy and Spain. Sources were T cells, B-cell-depleted T cells, or PBMCs; the material itself was cDNA or gDNA.

CDR1 and CDR2 from the germline V gene are LGHDT and YNNKEL (reference sequence). The germline V and J ends were trimmed by 1 base and 4 bases, with 12 bases remaining between them. The CDR3 runs 15 residues. The repertoire was sequenced with immunoSEQ multiplex PCR; TCRdb's copy has only in-frame clones and lacks some. The table shows approximately 300,000 clones, with over 75% occurring only once. Seattle patients were enrolled during active infection and followed longitudinally. The sample was peripheral blood. The TCR originated in a woman aged 25 to 39 with COVID-19, enrolled during active disease. This chain joins TRBV3-1 (or the pseudogene TRBV3-2) and TRBJ2-3; a possible D gene is TRBD1 (5 bases). The CDR3 DNA is TGTGCCAGCAGCCAAGGGGCAGGGTACCCAGATACGCAGTATTTT. The encoded protein is CASSQGAGYPDTQYF.